This T cell receptor (beta chain) was documented in a study of blood T cell repertoires in COVID-19. About the research overall: Samples representing acute and convalescent COVID-19 were sourced from the United States, Italy and Spain. T cells, B-cell-depleted T cells, or PBMCs provided the cDNA or gDNA that served as material.

Authors' methods: Reference gene primer amplification yielded estimated nucleated cell counts. Measured with immunoSEQ multiplex PCR; TCRdb has only the in-frame clones, and not every one. V and J calls and clone size come straight from that table; D and trimming were deduced from the DNA. The table has 250,000 to 400,000 clones, roughly 88% seen once. A Seattle source enrolled patients during active infection and followed them longitudinally. V was pared by 1 base and J by 8 bases, with 4 bases of the junction left unmatched. This CDR3 is 14 amino acids long. From germline, CDR1 is MGHRA and CDR2 YSYEKL.

The sequenced sample was peripheral blood. The rearrangement joins TRBV4-1 to TRBJ1-2; the match to TRBD1 covers 10 bases. This receptor was identified in a woman in her twenties or thirties with COVID-19, enrolled during active disease. CDR3 sequence reads: CASSQAGTGEGYTF. CDR3 sequence (DNA): TGCGCCAGCAGCCAAGCCGGGACAGGGGAAGGCTACACCTTC.